This entry concerns a single T cell receptor (beta chain). Its specificity is unknown. The data were taken from a study of T cell responses to AZD1222 COVID-19 vaccine. Study-level information: Both about-4-week and about-12-week second-dose recipients were combined. General study results and limits: Repertoires were sampled only after the peak T cell response. Nearly half of the spike-specific TCRs reportedly recognize variant regions that carry no mutations. Increases in Spike-specific TCR breadth and depth were seen after two AZD1222 doses.

Looked up from germline, CDR1 is SGHRS and CDR2 is YFSETQ. The CDR3 loop spans 15 amino acids. V trimming: 2 bases; J trimming: 2 bases; junction bases outside the gene matches: 3. Generated by immunoSEQ multiplex PCR, the TCRdb table keeps only in-frame clones and is missing some. The sample contains roughly 95,000 clones, roughly 90% of which appear only once. The rearrangement uses TRBV5-1 and TRBJ2-3; 9 bases are a match to TRBD2. The material sequenced was peripheral blood, taken on day 0 of AZD1222 vaccination. The TCR originated in an adult in good health. The CDR3 region has the DNA TGCGCCAGCAGCTTCCAGCGGGGGGACACAGATACGCAGTATTTT. It encodes CASSFQRGDTDTQYF.